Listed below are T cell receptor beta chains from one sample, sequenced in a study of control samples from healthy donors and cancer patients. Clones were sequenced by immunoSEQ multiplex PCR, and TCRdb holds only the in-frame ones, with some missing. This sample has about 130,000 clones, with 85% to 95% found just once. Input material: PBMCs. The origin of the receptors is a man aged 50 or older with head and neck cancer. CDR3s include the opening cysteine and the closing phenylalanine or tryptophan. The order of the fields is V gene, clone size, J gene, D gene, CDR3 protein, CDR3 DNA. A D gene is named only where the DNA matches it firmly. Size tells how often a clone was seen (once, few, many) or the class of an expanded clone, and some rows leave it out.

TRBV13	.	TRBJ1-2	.	CASSLGRGGYTF	TGTGCCAGCAGCTTAGGCCGGGGCGGCTACACCTTC
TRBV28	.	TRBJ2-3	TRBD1	CASSPAGQGKDTQYF	TGTGCCAGCAGTCCTGCCGGACAGGGGAAAGATACGCAGTATTTT
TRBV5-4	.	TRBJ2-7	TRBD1	CASSFPGTGESYEQYF	TGTGCCAGCAGCTTCCCCGGGACAGGGGAGTCCTACGAGCAGTACTTC
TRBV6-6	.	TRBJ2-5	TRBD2	CATGLGGQETQYF	TGTGCCACCGGGCTGGGAGGGCAAGAGACCCAGTACTTC
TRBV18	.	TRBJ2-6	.	CASSPQGWGSGANVLTF	TGTGCCAGCTCACCGCAGGGTTGGGGCTCTGGGGCCAACGTCCTGACTTTC
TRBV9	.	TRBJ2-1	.	CASSRAGAGNEQFF	TGTGCCAGCAGCAGGGCTGGGGCCGGCAATGAGCAGTTCTTC
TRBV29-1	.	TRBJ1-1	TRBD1	CSVVGGQGKGNTEAFF	TGCAGCGTTGTGGGAGGACAGGGAAAGGGGAACACTGAAGCTTTCTTT
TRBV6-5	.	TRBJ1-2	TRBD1	CASRTGGDYGYTF	TGTGCCAGCAGGACAGGGGGCGACTATGGCTACACCTTC
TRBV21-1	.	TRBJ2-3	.	CATSKERGGRGTDTQYF	TGTGCCACCTCTAAGGAGCGGGGGGGCCGGGGCACAGATACGCAGTATTTT
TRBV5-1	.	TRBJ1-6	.	CASSGGRGPWVPLHF	TGCGCCAGCAGCGGGGGCAGGGGACCTTGGGTGCCCCTCCACTTT
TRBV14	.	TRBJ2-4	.	CASSRPGGGLKNIQYF	TGTGCCAGCAGCCGTCCTGGCGGGGGCCTCAAAAACATTCAGTACTTC
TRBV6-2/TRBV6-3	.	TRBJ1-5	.	CASSYFGNQPQHF	TGTGCCAGCAGTTACTTCGGCAATCAGCCCCAGCATTTT
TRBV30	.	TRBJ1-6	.	CAWNLGLGLSPLHF	TGTGCCTGGAATCTGGGACTCGGGCTTTCACCCCTCCACTTT
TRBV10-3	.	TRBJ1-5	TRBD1	CAISTGANQPQHF	TGTGCCATCAGTACAGGGGCCAATCAGCCCCAGCATTTT
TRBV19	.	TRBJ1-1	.	CASTLIGSNTEAFF	TGTGCCAGTACCCTAATCGGTTCTAACACTGAAGCTTTCTTT
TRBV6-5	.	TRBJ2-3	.	CASSYSRLPADTQYF	TGTGCCAGCAGTTACTCCCGCCTGCCCGCAGATACGCAGTATTTT
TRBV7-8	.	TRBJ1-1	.	CASSSQGSRAEAFF	TGTGCCAGCAGCTCCCAGGGGTCCCGGGCTGAAGCTTTCTTT
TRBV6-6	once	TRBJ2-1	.	CAARQYNEQFF	TGTGCGGCCAGGCAGTACAATGAGCAGTTCTTC
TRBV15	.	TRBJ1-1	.	CATSRDIGVTEAFF	TGTGCCACCAGCAGAGATATCGGGGTCACTGAAGCTTTCTTT
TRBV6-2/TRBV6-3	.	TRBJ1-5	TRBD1	CASSYSPDRAKNQPQHF	TGTGCCAGCAGTTACTCACCCGACAGGGCTAAAAATCAGCCCCAGCATTTT
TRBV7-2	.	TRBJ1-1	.	CASSPLGVAFF	TGTGCCAGCAGCCCTCTAGGGGTAGCTTTCTTT
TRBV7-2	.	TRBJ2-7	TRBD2	CASSLAGGGAPYEQYF	TGTGCCAGCAGCTTAGCCGGGGGGGGAGCTCCCTACGAGCAGTACTTC
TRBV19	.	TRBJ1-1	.	CASSIGTSHTEAFF	TGTGCCAGTAGTATAGGAACCTCCCATACTGAAGCTTTCTTT
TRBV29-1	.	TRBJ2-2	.	CSASDTGELFF	TGCAGCGCCTCGGACACCGGGGAGCTGTTTTTT
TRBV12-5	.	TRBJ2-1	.	CASGLRPSHEQFF	TGTGCTAGTGGTTTGAGGCCTAGCCATGAGCAGTTCTTC
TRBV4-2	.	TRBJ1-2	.	CASSLPQKGYGYTF	TGTGCCAGCAGTCTTCCTCAGAAAGGCTATGGCTACACCTTC
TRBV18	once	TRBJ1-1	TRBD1	CASSPGQGALIRPEAFF	TGTGCCAGCTCACCCGGACAGGGGGCATTGATTAGGCCTGAAGCTTTCTTT
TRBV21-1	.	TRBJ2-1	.	CASSKALGTGCDEQFF	TGTGCCAGCAGCAAAGCGTTGGGGACAGGGTGCGATGAGCAGTTCTTC
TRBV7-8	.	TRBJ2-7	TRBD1	CASSPPGTGVREQYF	TGTGCCAGCAGCCCTCCCGGGACAGGGGTTAGGGAGCAGTACTTC
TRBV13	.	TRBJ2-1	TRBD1	CASSLLIGTGEQFF	TGTGCCAGCAGCTTACTGATCGGGACAGGCGAGCAGTTCTTC